This T cell receptor beta chain was obtained from a study of blood T cell repertoires in COVID-19 (TCRdb year 2020). About the investigation overall: Samples covering the acute and convalescent phases of COVID-19 were provided by collaborators in the United States, Italy and Spain. The prospective study material was composed of cDNA or gDNA derived from T cells, B-cell-depleted T cells, or PBMCs. Samples were obtained from the ongoing ImmuneRACE study (first 160 participants) and from about 1,300 subjects provided by 6 global collaborators. The repertoires were released in a freely available public database meant as a resource for research on the immune response to SARS-CoV-2. Where HLA class I and class II types were available, the types were taken from metadata supplied by the sample provider, not from assay-based typing. Subjects who had been exposed to COVID-19, were actively infected with it, or had recovered from it provided the deeply sampled blood TCRbeta repertoires that made up the dataset. The sample metadata nearly always contained a de-identified subject ID, COVID-19 status, age in years and sex. The research as a whole found: Clinical and demographic metadata were provided uncurated, with the amount varying by source and participant.

In regard to this clone: Its antigen is currently not known. Per-nucleotide qualities are absent, and no much larger clonotype sits a single base away.

TCRbeta CDR3 regions were amplified from genomic DNA by means of the immunoSEQ Assay, a bias-controlled multiplex PCR. Under the source paper's analysis protocol: Within the assay, amplification of reference gene primers was used to estimate how many nucleated cells each sample contained. Sequence reads were collapsed and filtered to measure the absolute abundance of every unique TCRbeta CDR3 rearrangement. Productive Simpson clonality was computed per sample as the square root of Simpson's diversity index over productive rearrangements. What TCRdb holds here is the immuneACCESS table cut down to in-frame rearrangements. Part of the clones is not present; checked against another copy, under half of the missing clones reflect an unresolved V gene, and the others are unexplained. The DNA gave D and trimming, while V, J and clone size come from that table. This sample is represented by around 27,000 clones; roughly 83% of them were singletons. Roughly 22% of the sample is taken by the ten largest.

Reading from cysteine to phenylalanine, the CDR3 counts 15 amino acids. Here the CDR3 DNA is all that survives: 45 bases in frame from base 1. The germline V gene supplies CDR1 LGHNA and CDR2 YSLEER. Between the V and J ends, shortened by 1 base and 2 bases respectively, the junction contains 12 bases. The collaborating institutions used their own protocols to collect whole blood in K2EDTA tubes. For TCRbeta analysis, collaborator samples were shipped as frozen whole blood, as isolated PBMCs, or as DNA extracted from either sample type. This sequence was found in a human donor in a cohort sampled during active COVID-19. The sequence joins TRBV4-3 to TRBJ2-7; TRBD1 is a possible D gene, resting on 5 matching bases. The specimen was peripheral blood. DNA sequence: TGCGCCAGCAGCCAAGGGGGCAGCGAGACCTACGAGCAGTACTTC. Its protein product is CASSQGGSETYEQYF.